The 32 T cell receptor beta chains presented below share a single source sample, sequenced in a study of blood T cell repertoires in COVID-19 (dated by TCRdb to about 2020). The library was produced with the immunoSEQ multiplex PCR assay. Entries here come from immuneACCESS through TCRdb and include only in-frame sequences with V and J called. Some clones fail to appear in such tables; in the studies checked, an unresolved V gene covers under half of the shortfall, and the cause of the remainder is unknown. The sample profile shows 30,000 to 40,000 clones; about 80% of them were found once. The ten largest clones represent approximately 30% of the sample. Sequenced sample: peripheral blood. The source of these receptors is an elderly man with acute or convalescent COVID-19.

This clone was counted once. The CDR3 loop reads CSVEGGGEQYF. The CDR3 DNA reads TGCAGCGTTGAAGGGGGGGGCGAGCAGTACTTC. The rearrangement joins TRBV29-1 to TRBJ2-7, with 7 bases identical to TRBD2. Germline CDR1 and CDR2: SQVTM and ANQGSEA. Unmatched junction bases numbered 0, after V lost 1 base and J lost 6 bases. The CDR3 is 11 residues long.

The chain has TRBV3-1 (or the pseudogene TRBV3-2) and TRBJ1-2; D unclear. Germline CDR1 reads LGHDT; CDR2 reads YNNKEL (reference sequence). The CDR3 consists of 12 residues. Trimming removed 3 bases at V and 3 bases at J, with 5 bases between. CDR3 region: CASSHGDYGYTF. The CDR3, as DNA: TGTGCCAGCAGCCACGGGGACTATGGCTACACCTTC.

V usage is TRBV7-2 and J usage is TRBJ2-7, with TRBD2 matching over 11 bases. Per germline, CDR1 SGHTA and CDR2 FQGNSA. The ends lost 1 base at V and 0 bases at J; junction bases unmatched: 2. The CDR3 totals 16 residues. The CDR3: CASSLGLAGNSYEQYF. As DNA, the CDR3 is TGTGCCAGCAGCTTAGGACTAGCGGGAAACTCCTACGAGCAGTACTTC.

The chain joins TRBV6-6 to TRBJ2-7; 12 bases line up with TRBD2. This CDR3 contains 14 residues. Looked up from germline, CDR1 is MNHNY and CDR2 is SVGAGI (reference sequence). Trimming removed 4 bases from V and 3 bases from J; junction bases left unmatched: 1. CDR3 nucleotide sequence: TGTGCCAGCAGTTCTAGCGGGAGGGACTACGAGCAGTACTTC. Translated, it gives CASSSSGRDYEQYF.

V is TRBV2 and J is TRBJ2-2; D gene uncertain. The CDR3 is made up of 11 amino acids. Deletions cut 8 bases from V and 4 bases from J, with 5 bases between. Germline values: CDR1 SNHLY, CDR2 FYNNEI. The CDR3, as DNA: TGTGCCAGCGGGCGCACCGGGGAGCTGTTTTTT. Translation: CASGRTGELFF.

The chain employs TRBV7-3 and TRBJ2-3, with a tentative D call TRBD2 (7 bases). V lost 1 base, J lost 1 base, and 12 bases lay in between. The CDR3 extends over 16 amino acids. Germline CDR1 and CDR2: SGHTA and FQGTGA. The CDR3: CASSLRAGAGTDTQYF. CDR3 DNA: TGTGCCAGCAGCTTAAGGGCGGGGGCTGGCACAGATACGCAGTATTTT.

The chain recombines TRBV2 with TRBJ2-3; tentative D call: TRBD2 (5 bases). Germline loops: CDR1 SNHLY, CDR2 FYNNEI. The CDR3 runs 14 residues. V was trimmed by 6 bases and J by 4 bases, leaving 14 bases between them. CDR3 DNA: TGTGCCAGCAGGGACTCTTTGGGCGCAGATACGCAGTATTTT. Residues: CASRDSLGADTQYF. The full variable domain, completed using reference TRBV2 and TRBJ2-3, is EPEVTQTPSHQVTQMGQEVILRCVPISNHLYFYWYRQILGQKVEFLVSFYNNEISEKSEIFDDQFSVERPDGSNFTLKIRSTKLEDSAMYFCASRDSLGADTQYFGPGTRLTVL.

This clone appeared a few times. The chain has TRBV19 and TRBJ1-5, with TRBD1 as a possible D gene (5 bases). V was cut by 1 base and J by 0 bases, with 13 bases left in between. Germline V lookup: CDR1 LNHDA, CDR2 SQIVND (reference sequence). The CDR3 has 17 residues. CDR3 in amino acids: CASSIAARVYSNQPQHF. In nucleotides, the CDR3 is TGTGCCAGTAGTATAGCCGCCAGGGTATATAGCAATCAGCCCCAGCATTTT. The variable domain in full, with the rest retrieved from reference TRBV19 and TRBJ1-5, is DGGITQSPKYLFRKEGQNVTLSCEQNLNHDAMYWYRQDPGQGLRLIYYSQIVNDFQKGDIAEGYSVSREKKESFPLTVTSAQKNPTAFYLCASSIAARVYSNQPQHFGDGTRLSIL.

J is TRBJ2-3 and V is TRBV18; possible D gene TRBD1, 5 bases. V lost 3 bases and J 2 bases, leaving 15 bases between the germline ends. The CDR3 is 16 residues long. Per germline, CDR1 KGHSH and CDR2 LQKENI. CDR3 in DNA: TGTGCCAGCTCACCGATCCTGGACACCAACACAGATACGCAGTATTTT. Protein product: CASSPILDTNTDTQYF.

The chain has TRBV9 and TRBJ2-1; 11 bases align to TRBD2. The CDR3 has 16 amino acids. From germline, CDR1 is SGDLS and CDR2 YYNGEE. The V and J ends lost 0 bases and 8 bases, in that order; junction bases with no gene match: 7. This chain's CDR3 is CASSVEWTSGWYEQFF. The CDR3 coding sequence is TGTGCCAGCAGCGTAGAATGGACTAGCGGGTGGTATGAGCAGTTCTTC.

The chain uses TRBV30 and TRBJ1-4; D may be TRBD1 (5 bases). The ends were cut back, 0 bases at V and 8 bases at J, with 13 bases in the middle. Germline assignment: CDR1 GTSNPN and CDR2 SVGIG (reference sequence). This CDR3 contains 14 residues. The CDR3 DNA reads as TGTGCCTGGAGTGTACCCAGGGTAGGGGAAAAACTGTTTTTT. This encodes CAWSVPRVGEKLFF.

V is TRBV21-1 and J is TRBJ2-7; TRBD2 is the table's D call and was not checked against the DNA. TRBV21-1 is deemed a pseudogene. The CDR3 is 18 residues long. The CDR3 DNA reads as TGTGCCAGCAGCTTAGGACTAGCGGGAGGCCCGGTTCCCTACGAGCAGTACTTC. Translation gives CASSLGLAGGPVPYEQYF.

The chain couples TRBV6-5 to TRBJ2-2; perhaps TRBD1 as D (5 bases). With 5 bases removed from V and 4 bases from J, the gap between germline ends came to 11 bases. The CDR3 runs 14 residues. Germline V CDR1 and CDR2: MNHEY, SVGAGI. This CDR3 reads CASSPRRVTGELFF. DNA of the CDR3: TGTGCCAGCAGTCCCCGCAGGGTCACCGGGGAGCTGTTTTTT.

The table lists this clone with a few counts. This chain uses TRBV27 with TRBJ2-2; no definite D call. The CDR3 length is 11 residues. Trimming took 6 bases from V and 9 from J, leaving 8 bases between them. Per the germline V gene, CDR1 is MNHEY and CDR2 is SMNVEV (reference sequence). The CDR3 nucleotides are TGTGCCAGCAGCAGAAATCGGGAGCTGTTTTTT. This encodes CASSRNRELFF.

The chain employs TRBV10-2 and TRBJ1-1; D is unresolved. CDR3 length equals 15 residues. Germline assignment: CDR1 WSHSY and CDR2 SAAADI. V was pared by 0 bases and J by 4 bases, with 12 bases between. The CDR3 reads CASSESEQIGTEAFF. Written as DNA, the CDR3 is TGCGCCAGCAGTGAGTCTGAACAGATAGGCACTGAAGCTTTCTTT.

This chain links TRBV6-2 or TRBV6-3 with TRBJ1-2; 9 nucleotides line up with TRBD1. The CDR3 contains 13 residues. Germline V gene sequence: CDR1 MNHEY, CDR2 SVGEGT. J lost 8 bases, V lost 6 bases, and 7 bases had no gene match. CDR3 coding DNA: TGTGCCAGCAGCCGGGACAGGGTCGGAGGCTACACCTTC. It translates to CASSRDRVGGYTF.

This clone appeared once. The gene calls are TRBV12-5 and TRBJ2-1, with 12 bases that match TRBD2. CDR1 and CDR2 (germline): LGHNT, FRNRAP. The CDR3 has 17 amino acids. V was pared by 5 bases and J by 4 bases, with 9 bases of the junction left unmatched. The CDR3 bases are TGTGCTAGTGGTAATATCGTAACTAGCGGGGGGTACAATGAGCAGTTCTTC. This gives the protein CASGNIVTSGGYNEQFF.

The gene calls are TRBV10-3 and TRBJ2-2; D possibly corresponds to TRBD1 (5 bases). The V gene's germline CDR1 is ENHRY and CDR2 SYGVKD. The CDR3 spans 16 residues. Trimming took off 4 bases at V and 2 bases at J, with 14 bases between the two ends. The CDR3 region has the DNA TGTGCCATCAGTGGGCGGACAACAAGAAACACCGGGGAGCTGTTTTTT. Its translation: CAISGRTTRNTGELFF.

V is TRBV5-6 and J is TRBJ2-7; 8 bases map to TRBD1. The V and J ends lost 1 base and 4 bases, in that order; junction bases with no gene match: 4. The CDR3 length is 14 residues. Germline loops: CDR1 SGHDT, CDR2 YYEEEE. The CDR3 bases are TGTGCCAGCAGCTTGCAGGGGGCAACGTACGAGCAGTACTTC. Encoded protein: CASSLQGATYEQYF.

The V and J genes are TRBV20-1 and TRBJ2-3, with 14 bases lining up with TRBD2. With 3 bases clipped from V and 4 bases from J, the junction kept 18 bases outside the gene matches. Germline lookup yields CDR1 DFQATT and CDR2 SNEGSKA (reference sequence). The CDR3 is 20 amino acids. The CDR3 sequence: CSASRPGTSGSLNLPDTQYF. The CDR3, as DNA: TGCAGTGCTAGTCGACCCGGGACTAGCGGGAGCCTTAATTTACCAGATACGCAGTATTTT.

V usage is TRBV3-1 (or the pseudogene TRBV3-2) and J usage is TRBJ2-7; D not resolved. The CDR3 has 13 amino acids. Germline CDR1 is LGHDT and CDR2 is YNNKEL (reference sequence). V was shortened by 1 base and J by 3 bases, with 7 bases between the two germline ends. The CDR3 here is CASSQGSLYEQYF. The CDR3 nucleotides read TGTGCCAGCAGCCAAGGTTCCCTCTACGAGCAGTACTTC.

The CDR3 reads CASSLPGQVNSNYGYTF. The CDR3 region has the DNA TGTGCCAGCTCACTTCCGGGACAGGTTAACTCTAACTATGGCTACACCTTC. This rearrangement joins TRBV18 to TRBJ1-2, with 8 bases identical to TRBD1. V gave up 4 bases and J gave up 0 bases; unmatched junction bases: 10. The length of the CDR3 is 17 residues. Germline CDR1 reads KGHSH; CDR2 reads LQKENI.

This chain connects TRBV5-4 to TRBJ2-6; TRBD1 aligns across 10 bases. This CDR3 contains 18 residues. J gave up 1 base and V 3 bases, and 7 bases lay outside the gene matches. CDR1 and CDR2 from the germline V gene are SGHNT and YYREEE (reference sequence). The CDR3: CASSWGTGALSGANVLTF. In nucleotides, the CDR3 is TGTGCCAGCAGCTGGGGGACAGGGGCTTTATCTGGGGCCAACGTCCTGACTTTC.

The rearrangement joins TRBV30 to TRBJ2-3, with D tentatively TRBD2 (5 bases). V was trimmed by 7 bases and J by 0 bases, leaving 11 bases between them. There are 13 residues in the CDR3. Germline CDR1 reads GTSNPN; CDR2 reads SVGIG (reference sequence). Here the CDR3 reads CAYSAASTDTQYF. CDR3 in DNA: TGTGCCTACTCAGCGGCTAGCACAGATACGCAGTATTTT.

The gene calls are TRBV6-6 and TRBJ1-5; 7 positions match TRBD1. The CDR3 is made up of 14 amino acids. V dropped 4 bases and J dropped 7; count of bases not matched to a gene: 7. CDR1 is MNHNY, CDR2 SVGAGI, per germline (reference sequence). DNA for the CDR3: TGTGCCAGCAGTTCGACAGGGCGAGGACAGCCCCAGCATTTT. It codes for CASSSTGRGQPQHF.

This clone has a single count. The chain employs TRBV20-1 and TRBJ1-1; D is ambiguous. The CDR3 has 11 residues. Trimming cost V 4 bases and J 1 base, with 4 bases left between them. Looked up from germline, CDR1 is DFQATT and CDR2 is SNEGSKA (reference sequence). The CDR3 region has the DNA TGCAGTGCTACTAAGAACACTGAAGCTTTCTTT. Amino acids: CSATKNTEAFF.

CDR3 in DNA: TGCGCCAGCAGCTTGGAACAGAACACTGAAGCTTTCTTT. As protein: CASSLEQNTEAFF. The gene calls are TRBV5-1 and TRBJ1-1; unclear D gene. Germline-derived CDR1 and CDR2 are SGHRS and YFSETQ. The CDR3 sequence is 13 residues long. V was shortened by 0 bases and J by 1 base, with 4 bases between the two germline ends.

The chain joins TRBV9 to TRBJ2-7; the match to TRBD1 covers 7 bases. The CDR3 sequence is 13 residues long. V trimming: 4 bases; J trimming: 7 bases; junction bases outside the gene matches: 8. Germline CDR1 is SGDLS and CDR2 is YYNGEE. The CDR3 here is CASSPRDSREQYF. The CDR3 DNA reads TGTGCCAGCAGCCCTCGGGACAGTCGGGAGCAGTACTTC.

This rearrangement joins TRBV29-1 to TRBJ2-3, with 9 bases aligning to TRBD1. The CDR3 extends over 16 amino acids. V was clipped by 3 bases and J by 1 base; unmatched bases: 8. In germline, CDR1 is SQVTM, CDR2 ANQGSEA. In DNA, the CDR3 is TGCAGCGTTGACCGGGACAGGGAGGGGGGCACAGATACGCAGTATTTT. It translates to CSVDRDREGGTDTQYF.

The chain combines TRBV18 with TRBJ1-3; D not resolved. Germline values: CDR1 KGHSH, CDR2 LQKENI. V was clipped by 6 bases and J by 0 bases, with 9 bases between them. The length of the CDR3 is 14 residues. The CDR3 nucleotides read TGTGCCAGCTCGCTGGCTGGCTCTGGAAACACCATATATTTT. Its translation: CASSLAGSGNTIYF.

The J gene is TRBJ1-2, the V gene TRBV9; D ambiguous. Trimming removed 0 bases from V and 3 bases from J, with 15 bases in between. CDR1 is SGDLS and CDR2 is YYNGEE in the germline V gene. The CDR3 length is 16 residues. CDR3 coding DNA: TGTGCCAGCAGCGTAGGGGGAGCACGGTTTGACTATGGCTACACCTTC. Amino acids: CASSVGGARFDYGYTF.

The rearrangement links TRBV4-1 to TRBJ2-3, with TRBD2 as a possible D gene (6 bases). The CDR3 runs to 15 residues. Trimming stripped 1 base from V and 3 bases from J, with 11 bases between. The V gene's germline CDR1 is MGHRA and CDR2 YSYEKL. CDR3 coding DNA: TGCGCCAGCAGCCAAGCGGGAGAGGGTACAGATACGCAGTATTTT. Its translation is CASSQAGEGTDTQYF.